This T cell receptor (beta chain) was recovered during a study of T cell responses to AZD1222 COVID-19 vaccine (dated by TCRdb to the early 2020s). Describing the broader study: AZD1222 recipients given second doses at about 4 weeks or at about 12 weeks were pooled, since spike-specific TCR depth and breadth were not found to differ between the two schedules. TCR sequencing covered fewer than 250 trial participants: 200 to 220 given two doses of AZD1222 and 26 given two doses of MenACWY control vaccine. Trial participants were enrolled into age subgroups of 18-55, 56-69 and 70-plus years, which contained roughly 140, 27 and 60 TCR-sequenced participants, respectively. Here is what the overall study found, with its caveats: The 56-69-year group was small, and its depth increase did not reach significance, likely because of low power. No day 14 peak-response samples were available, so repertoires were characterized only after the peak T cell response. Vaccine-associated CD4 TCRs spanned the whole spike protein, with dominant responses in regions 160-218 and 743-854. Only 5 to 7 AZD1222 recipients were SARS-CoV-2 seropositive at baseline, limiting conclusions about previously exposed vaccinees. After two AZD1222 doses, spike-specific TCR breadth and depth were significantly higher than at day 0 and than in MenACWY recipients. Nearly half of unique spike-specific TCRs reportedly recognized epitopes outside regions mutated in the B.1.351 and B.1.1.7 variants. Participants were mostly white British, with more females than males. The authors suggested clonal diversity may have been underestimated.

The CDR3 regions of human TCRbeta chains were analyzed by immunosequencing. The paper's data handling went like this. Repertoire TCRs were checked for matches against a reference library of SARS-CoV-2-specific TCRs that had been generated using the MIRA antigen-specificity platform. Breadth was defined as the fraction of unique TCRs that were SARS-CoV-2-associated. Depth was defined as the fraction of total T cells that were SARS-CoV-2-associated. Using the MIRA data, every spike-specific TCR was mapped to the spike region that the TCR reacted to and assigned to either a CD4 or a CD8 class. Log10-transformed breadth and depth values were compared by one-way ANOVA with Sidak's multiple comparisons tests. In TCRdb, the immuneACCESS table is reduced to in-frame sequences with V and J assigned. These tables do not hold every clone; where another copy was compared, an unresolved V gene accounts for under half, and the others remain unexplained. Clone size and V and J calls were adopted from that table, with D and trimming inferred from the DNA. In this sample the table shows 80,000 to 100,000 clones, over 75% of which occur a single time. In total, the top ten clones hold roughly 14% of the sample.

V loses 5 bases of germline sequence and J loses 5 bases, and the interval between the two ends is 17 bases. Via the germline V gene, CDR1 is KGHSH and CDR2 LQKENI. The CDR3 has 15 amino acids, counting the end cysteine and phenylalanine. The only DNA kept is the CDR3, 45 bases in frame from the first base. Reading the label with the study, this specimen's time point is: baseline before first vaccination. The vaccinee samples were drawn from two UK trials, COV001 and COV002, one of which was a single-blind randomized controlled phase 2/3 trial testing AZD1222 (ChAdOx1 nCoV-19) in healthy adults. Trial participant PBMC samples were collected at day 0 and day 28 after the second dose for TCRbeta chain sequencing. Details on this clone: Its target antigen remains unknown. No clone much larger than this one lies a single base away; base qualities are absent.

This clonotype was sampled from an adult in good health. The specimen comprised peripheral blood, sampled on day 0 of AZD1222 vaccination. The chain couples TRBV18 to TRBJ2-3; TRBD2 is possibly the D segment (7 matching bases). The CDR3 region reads CASSSRRGAEDTQYF. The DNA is TGTGCCAGCTCATCTCGACGGGGGGCCGAAGATACGCAGTATTTT.